Below are 21 T cell receptor beta chains sequenced from a single sample in a study of cytomegalovirus exposure and HLA in healthy donors. The PCR had 60 Vbeta and 13 Jbeta primers. The repertoire was sequenced with immunoSEQ multiplex PCR; TCRdb's copy has only in-frame clones and lacks some. This sample has 90,000 or so clones, with 82% found just once. The sample consisted of PBMCs. Receptors were obtained from a man aged 30 to 45 in good health and CMV-seropositive.

The V call is TRBV11-2, the J call TRBJ2-5; TRBD2 matches at 7 bases. With 1 base clipped from V and 2 bases from J, the junction kept 4 bases outside the gene matches. The CDR3 runs to 15 residues. Germline V gives CDR1 SGHAT, CDR2 FQNNGV. The CDR3 reads CASSLVRGVQETQYF. DNA of the CDR3: TGTGCCAGCAGCTTAGTACGGGGGGTGCAAGAGACCCAGTACTTC.

This chain links TRBV6-1 with TRBJ1-6, with D unresolved. Per the germline V gene, CDR1 is MNHNS and CDR2 is SASEGT. V lost 2 bases, J lost 0 bases, and 8 bases lay in between. The CDR3 is 16 residues long. The CDR3 reads CASSEMRGSYNSPLHF. Here the CDR3 DNA reads TGTGCCAGCAGTGAAATGCGCGGCTCCTATAATTCACCCCTCCACTTT.

The CDR3 reads CASSSFELADHNEQFF. CDR3 coding DNA: TGTGCCAGCAGCTCCTTTGAATTAGCGGATCACAATGAGCAGTTCTTC. This chain connects TRBV7-8 to TRBJ2-1; D perhaps matches TRBD2 (6 bases). V was trimmed by 4 bases and J by 5 bases, leaving 18 bases between them. Germline CDR1 and CDR2: SGHVS and FQNEAQ. The length of the CDR3 is 16 residues.

The CDR3 nucleotides are TGTGCCAGCAGCGCGGACCCCGGGGGGGGATACAATGAGCAGTTCTTC. Translation gives CASSADPGGGYNEQFF. The chain uses TRBV9 and TRBJ2-1; 8 bases align to TRBD2. This CDR3 comprises 16 residues. Trimming took 3 bases from V and 4 from J; bases not matched to a gene: 9. From germline, CDR1 is SGDLS and CDR2 YYNGEE.

Turning to this clone: Within the sample, other DNA sequences also encode this same CDR3. The rearrangement links TRBV5-1 to TRBJ2-1, with 8 bases aligning to TRBD2. Trimming at V came to 0 bases and at J to 7 bases, leaving 3 bases not matched to a gene. This CDR3 spans 14 amino acids. Germline V gene sequence: CDR1 SGHRS, CDR2 YFSETQ. The CDR3 spells CASSLGLAGNEQFF. As DNA, the CDR3 is TGCGCCAGCAGCTTGGGGCTAGCGGGTAATGAGCAGTTCTTC.

The V gene is TRBV5-1, the J gene TRBJ2-3; the D is unclear. The CDR3 contains 14 residues. The V and J ends lost 4 bases and 6 bases respectively, with 15 bases between them. Germline CDR1 is SGHRS and CDR2 is YFSETQ. The CDR3 here is CASSRFTSSDTQYF. As DNA, the CDR3 is TGCGCCAGCAGCCGCTTTACCTCAAGCGATACGCAGTATTTT.

This clone was observed a few times. The chain employs TRBV5-1 and TRBJ2-2; 8 nucleotides align to TRBD1. This CDR3 has 15 residues. CDR1 is SGHRS, CDR2 YFSETQ, per germline. Germline trimming cut 4 bases from V and 5 bases from J; bases unmatched to any gene: 7. CDR3 nucleotide sequence: TGCGCCAGCAGCGAGCAGGGGGCGGAAACCGGGGAGCTGTTTTTT. Translation: CASSEQGAETGELFF. Together with reference TRBV5-1 and TRBJ2-2, the CDR3 gives the full variable domain: KAGVTQTPRYLIKTRGQQVTLSCSPISGHRSVSWYQQTPGQGLQFLFEYFSETQRNKGNFPGRFSGRQFSNSRSEMNVSTLELGDSALYLCASSEQGAETGELFFGEGSRLTVL.

V usage is TRBV5-1 and J usage is TRBJ2-5; TRBD2 is a possible D gene (5 bases). The germline CDR1 and CDR2 sequences are SGHRS and YFSETQ. The ends were cut back, 0 bases at V and 5 bases at J, with 8 bases in the middle. This CDR3 spans 13 amino acids. CDR3 sequence: CASSLGGEETQYF. CDR3 in DNA: TGCGCCAGCAGCTTGGGGGGAGAGGAGACCCAGTACTTC.

This sequence joins TRBV27 and TRBJ2-3; a possible D gene is TRBD2 (6 bases). Trimming removed 5 bases at V and 2 bases at J, with 14 bases between. CDR1 is MNHEY and CDR2 is SMNVEV in the germline V gene (reference sequence). The CDR3 is 15 residues long. The CDR3 DNA reads TGTGCCAGCAGTCCCTGGGACTCCTACACAGATACGCAGTATTTT. This sequence encodes CASSPWDSYTDTQYF.

The chain couples TRBV7-2 to TRBJ2-7; 8 bases are a match to TRBD1. CDR3 size: 14 residues. The germline V gene encodes CDR1 SGHTA and CDR2 FQGNSA. The J segment lost 1 base and the V segment lost 6 bases, leaving 5 bases of the junction unmatched. The CDR3 DNA reads TGTGCCAGCAGACCCGGGACAGGATCCTACGAGCAGTACTTC. Amino acids: CASRPGTGSYEQYF.

This clone was seen just once. The CDR3 DNA follows: TGTGCCAGCCGTCGAACAGGGACCCCAGCGGGAGGGCAACACAATGAGCAGTTCTTC. Translating it yields CASRRTGTPAGGQHNEQFF. The chain recombines TRBV11-1 with TRBJ2-1; 10 bases map to TRBD2. This CDR3 contains 19 residues. Per the germline V gene, CDR1 is SGHAT and CDR2 is FQDESV (reference sequence). V shed 8 bases and J 5 bases; nucleotides not matched to a gene: 21. Using reference TRBV11-1 and TRBJ2-1 for the parts outside the CDR3, the full variable domain is EAEVAQSPRYKITEKSQAVAFWCDPISGHATLYWYRQILGQGPELLVQFQDESVVDDSQLPKDRFSAERLKGVDSTLKIQPAELGDSAMYLCASRRTGTPAGGQHNEQFFGPGTRLTVL.

CDR3 nucleotide sequence: TGTGCCATCAGTACCGGCGGTAGAAACACCATATATTTT. Protein: CAISTGGRNTIYF. V and J are TRBV10-3 and TRBJ1-3; unclear D gene. There are 13 residues in the CDR3. Germline V gene sequence: CDR1 ENHRY, CDR2 SYGVKD. The V end was cut by 5 bases, the J end by 5 bases, with 10 bases between.

The DNA for the CDR3 is TGTGCCAGCAGCTTATCCTTTATCTACGAGCAGTACTTC. Translated, it gives CASSLSFIYEQYF. The gene calls are TRBV7-2 and TRBJ2-7; D not resolved. The CDR3 is 13 amino acids. The germline V gene encodes CDR1 SGHTA and CDR2 FQGNSA. The germline V and J ends were trimmed by 2 bases and 3 bases, with 8 bases remaining between them.

The J gene is TRBJ2-7, the V gene TRBV9, with 11 bases fitting TRBD2. V gave up 0 bases and J gave up 7 bases; unmatched junction bases: 30. The CDR3 extends over 23 amino acids. Germline CDR1 and CDR2: SGDLS and YYNGEE. CDR3 DNA sequence: TGTGCCAGCAGCGTAGACCCGATAAAGCTGGGGTATGATTTCACTAGCGGGAGCGGGGAGCAGTACTTC. Its translation: CASSVDPIKLGYDFTSGSGEQYF.

The rearrangement links TRBV4-2 to TRBJ2-5; TRBD2 agrees at 11 bases. CDR1 LGHNA and CDR2 YNFKEQ come from the germline V gene. CDR3 length: 15 amino acids. After removal of 4 bases from V and 2 bases from J, the junction contained 3 bases not matched to a gene. The CDR3 DNA reads as TGTGCCAGCAGCCGAGGGACTAGCGGACAAGAGACCCAGTACTTC. This encodes CASSRGTSGQETQYF.

The gene calls are TRBV30 and TRBJ1-5; D is possibly TRBD1 (5 bases). CDR3 length equals 13 residues. Germline assignment: CDR1 GTSNPN and CDR2 SVGIG (reference sequence). The V and J ends lost 5 bases and 3 bases respectively, with 11 bases between them. DNA of the CDR3: TGTGCCTGGGATGACAGCATCAATCAGCCCCAGCATTTT. Translated: CAWDDSINQPQHF.

The CDR3 reads CASSLEASGGISYEQYF. The CDR3 DNA follows: TGCGCCAGCAGCTTGGAAGCTAGCGGGGGAATCTCCTACGAGCAGTACTTC. The genes are TRBV5-1 and TRBJ2-7; 10 bases agree with TRBD2. CDR1 is SGHRS and CDR2 is YFSETQ in the germline V gene. The CDR3 covers 17 residues. The V gene end was trimmed by 0 bases and the J gene end by 0 bases; junction bases not matched to a gene: 6. The complete variable domain, with remaining parts taken from reference TRBV5-1 and TRBJ2-7, reads KAGVTQTPRYLIKTRGQQVTLSCSPISGHRSVSWYQQTPGQGLQFLFEYFSETQRNKGNFPGRFSGRQFSNSRSEMNVSTLELGDSALYLCASSLEASGGISYEQYFGPGTRLTVT.

The chain carries TRBV6-5 and TRBJ2-1; 9 nucleotides agree with TRBD2. Trimming took 5 bases from V and 6 from J; bases not matched to a gene: 8. The CDR3 runs 15 residues. The germline gives CDR1 MNHEY, CDR2 SVGAGI. CDR3 DNA: TGTGCCAGCAGTCGGACTAGCGCACCGACCAATGAGCAGTTCTTC. It specifies CASSRTSAPTNEQFF.

This chain links TRBV5-1 with TRBJ1-1; D is unresolved. The ends were cut back, 4 bases at V and 1 base at J, with 11 bases in the middle. The CDR3 contains 14 residues. Germline CDR1 is SGHRS and CDR2 is YFSETQ. This CDR3 is CASSAATRNTEAFF. The CDR3 nucleotides read TGCGCCAGCAGCGCGGCTACAAGGAACACTGAAGCTTTCTTT.

The chain recombines TRBV27 with TRBJ2-3; a possible D gene is TRBD2 (6 bases). CDR3 length: 16 amino acids. With 2 bases removed from V and 4 bases from J, the gap between germline ends came to 16 bases. CDR1 is MNHEY, CDR2 SMNVEV, per germline (reference sequence). CDR3 sequence reads: CASSLIGGIGADTQYF. The CDR3 DNA follows: TGTGCCAGCAGTTTAATCGGCGGGATCGGCGCAGATACGCAGTATTTT.

This rearrangement joins TRBV9 to TRBJ1-5; 10 bases match TRBD1. CDR3 length: 15 amino acids. Germline V gene sequence: CDR1 SGDLS, CDR2 YYNGEE. V dropped 0 bases and J dropped 5; count of bases not matched to a gene: 2. The CDR3 coding sequence is TGTGCCAGCAGCGTAGTCGGGACAGGGGATCAGCCCCAGCATTTT. This translates into CASSVVGTGDQPQHF.